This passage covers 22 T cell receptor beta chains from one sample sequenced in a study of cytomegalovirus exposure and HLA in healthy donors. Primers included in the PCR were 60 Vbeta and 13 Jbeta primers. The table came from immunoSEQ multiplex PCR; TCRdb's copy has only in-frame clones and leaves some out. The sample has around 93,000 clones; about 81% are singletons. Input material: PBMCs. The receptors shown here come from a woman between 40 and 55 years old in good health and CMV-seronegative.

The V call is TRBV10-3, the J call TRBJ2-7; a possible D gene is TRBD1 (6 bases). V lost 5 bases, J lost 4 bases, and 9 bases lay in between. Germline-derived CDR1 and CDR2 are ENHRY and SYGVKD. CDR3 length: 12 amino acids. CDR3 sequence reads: CAISNGQYEQYF. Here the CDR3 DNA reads TGTGCCATCAGTAACGGACAGTACGAGCAGTACTTC.

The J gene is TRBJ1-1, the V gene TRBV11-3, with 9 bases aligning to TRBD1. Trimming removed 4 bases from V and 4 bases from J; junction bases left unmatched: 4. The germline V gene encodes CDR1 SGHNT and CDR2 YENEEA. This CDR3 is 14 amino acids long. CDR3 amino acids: CASSSGQGSTEAFF. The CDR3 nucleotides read TGTGCCAGCAGCTCCGGACAGGGGAGCACTGAAGCTTTCTTT. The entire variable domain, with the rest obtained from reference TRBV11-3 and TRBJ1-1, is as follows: EAGVVQSPRYKIIEKKQPVAFWCNPISGHNTLYWYLQNLGQGPELLIRYENEEAVDDSQLPKDRFSAERLKGVDSTLKIQPAELGDSAVYLCASSSGQGSTEAFFGQGTRLTVV.

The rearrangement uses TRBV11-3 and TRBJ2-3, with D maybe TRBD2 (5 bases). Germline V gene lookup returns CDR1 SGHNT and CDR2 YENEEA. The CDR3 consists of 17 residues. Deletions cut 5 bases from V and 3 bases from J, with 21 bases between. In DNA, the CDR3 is TGTGCCAGCAGCCGCTCGGACTCGAGGCTTTGGACAGATACGCAGTATTTT. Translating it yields CASSRSDSRLWTDTQYF.

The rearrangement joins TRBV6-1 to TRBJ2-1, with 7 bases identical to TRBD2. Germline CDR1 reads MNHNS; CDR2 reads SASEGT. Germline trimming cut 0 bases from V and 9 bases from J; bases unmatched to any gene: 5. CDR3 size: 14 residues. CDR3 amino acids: CASSEASPGGEQFF. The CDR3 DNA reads TGTGCCAGCAGTGAAGCCTCTCCGGGAGGTGAGCAGTTCTTC.

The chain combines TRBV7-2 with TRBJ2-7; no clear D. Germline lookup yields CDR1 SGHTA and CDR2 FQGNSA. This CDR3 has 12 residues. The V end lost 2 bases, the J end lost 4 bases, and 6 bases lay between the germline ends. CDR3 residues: CASSLSEYEQYF. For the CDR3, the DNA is TGTGCCAGCAGCTTAAGTGAGTACGAGCAGTACTTC. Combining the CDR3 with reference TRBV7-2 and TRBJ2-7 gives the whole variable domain GAGVSQSPSNKVTEKGKDVELRCDPISGHTALYWYRQSLGQGLEFLIYFQGNSAPDKSGLPSDRFSAERTGGSVSTLTIQRTQQEDSAVYLCASSLSEYEQYFGPGTRLTVT.

CDR3 in DNA: TGTGCCAGCAGTAGGGACACTAGCAATCAGCCCCAGCATTTT. Its translation: CASSRDTSNQPQHF. The chain uses TRBV6-4 and TRBJ1-5; the D gene is possibly TRBD1 (6 bases). CDR3 length equals 14 residues. Per germline, CDR1 MRHNA and CDR2 SNTAGT. V lost 5 bases, J lost 0 bases, and 8 bases lay in between.

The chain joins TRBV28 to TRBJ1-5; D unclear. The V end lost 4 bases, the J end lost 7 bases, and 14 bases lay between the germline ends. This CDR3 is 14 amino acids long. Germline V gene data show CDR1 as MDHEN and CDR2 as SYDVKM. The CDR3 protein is CASSYPARRQPQHF. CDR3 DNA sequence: TGTGCCAGCAGTTACCCCGCAAGGAGACAGCCCCAGCATTTT.

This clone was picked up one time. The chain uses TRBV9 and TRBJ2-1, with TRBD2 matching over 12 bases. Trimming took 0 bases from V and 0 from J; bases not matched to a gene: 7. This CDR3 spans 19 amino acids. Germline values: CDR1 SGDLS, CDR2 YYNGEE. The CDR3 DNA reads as TGTGCCAGCAGCGTAGCAACTAGCGGGAGGACCACCTCCTACAATGAGCAGTTCTTC. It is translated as CASSVATSGRTTSYNEQFF. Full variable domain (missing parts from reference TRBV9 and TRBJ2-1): DSGVTQTPKHLITATGQRVTLRCSPRSGDLSVYWYQQSLDQGLQFLIQYYNGEERAKGNILERFSAQQFPDLHSELNLSSLELGDSALYFCASSVATSGRTTSYNEQFFGPGTRLTVL.

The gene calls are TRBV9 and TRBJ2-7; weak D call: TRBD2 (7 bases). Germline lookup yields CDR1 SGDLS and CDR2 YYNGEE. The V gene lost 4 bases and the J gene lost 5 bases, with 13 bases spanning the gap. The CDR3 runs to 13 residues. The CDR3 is CASSRRGGDEQYF. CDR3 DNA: TGTGCCAGCAGCCGGAGGGGGGGCGACGAGCAGTACTTC.

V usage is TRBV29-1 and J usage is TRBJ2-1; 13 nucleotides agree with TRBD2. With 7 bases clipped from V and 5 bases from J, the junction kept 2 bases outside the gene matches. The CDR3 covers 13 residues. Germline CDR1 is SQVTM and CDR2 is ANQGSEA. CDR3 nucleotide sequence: TGCAGCGCGGGACTAGCGGGAAACAATGAGCAGTTCTTC. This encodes CSAGLAGNNEQFF.

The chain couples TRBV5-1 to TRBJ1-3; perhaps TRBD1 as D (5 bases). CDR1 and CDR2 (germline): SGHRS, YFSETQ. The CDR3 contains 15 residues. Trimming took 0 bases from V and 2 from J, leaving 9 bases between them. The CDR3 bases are TGCGCCAGCAGCTTGGCTGCAGGGACTGGAAACACCATATATTTT. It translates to CASSLAAGTGNTIYF.

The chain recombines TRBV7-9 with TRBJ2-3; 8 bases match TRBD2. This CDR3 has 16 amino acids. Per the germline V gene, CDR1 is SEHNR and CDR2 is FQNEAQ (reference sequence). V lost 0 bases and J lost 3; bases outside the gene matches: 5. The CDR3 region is CASSLAVAGGTDTQYF. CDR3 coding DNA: TGTGCCAGCAGCTTAGCCGTGGCGGGAGGTACAGATACGCAGTATTTT. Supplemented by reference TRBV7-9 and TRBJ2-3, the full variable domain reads DTGVSQNPRHKITKRGQNVTFRCDPISEHNRLYWYRQTLGQGPEFLTYFQNEAQLEKSRLLSDRFSAERPKGSFSTLEIQRTEQGDSAMYLCASSLAVAGGTDTQYFGPGTRLTVL.

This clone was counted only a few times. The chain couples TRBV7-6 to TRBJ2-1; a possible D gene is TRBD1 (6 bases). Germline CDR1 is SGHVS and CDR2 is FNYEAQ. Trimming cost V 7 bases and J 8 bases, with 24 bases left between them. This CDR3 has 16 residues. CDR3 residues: CASTQLRGPTSDEQFF. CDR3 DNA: TGTGCCAGCACCCAACTCAGGGGCCCGACCTCGGATGAGCAGTTCTTC.

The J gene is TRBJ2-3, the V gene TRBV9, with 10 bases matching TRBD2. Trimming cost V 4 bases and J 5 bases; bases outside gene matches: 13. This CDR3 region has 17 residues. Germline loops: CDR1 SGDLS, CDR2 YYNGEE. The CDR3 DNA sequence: TGTGCCAGCAGCCCTGGGTTCGGAAGCGGGAGGGGAGATACGCAGTATTTT. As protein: CASSPGFGSGRGDTQYF.

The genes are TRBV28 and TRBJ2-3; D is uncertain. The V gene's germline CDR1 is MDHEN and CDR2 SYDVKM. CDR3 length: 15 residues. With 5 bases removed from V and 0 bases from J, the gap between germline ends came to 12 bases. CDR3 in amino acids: CASSPSSPSTDTQYF. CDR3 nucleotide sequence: TGTGCCAGCAGTCCGAGTAGCCCTAGCACAGATACGCAGTATTTT.

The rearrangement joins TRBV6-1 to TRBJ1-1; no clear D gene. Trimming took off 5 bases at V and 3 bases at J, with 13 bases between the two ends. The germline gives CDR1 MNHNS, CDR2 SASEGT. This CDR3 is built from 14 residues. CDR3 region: CASSLLGADTEAFF. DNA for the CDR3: TGTGCCAGCAGTCTACTGGGAGCGGACACTGAAGCTTTCTTT.

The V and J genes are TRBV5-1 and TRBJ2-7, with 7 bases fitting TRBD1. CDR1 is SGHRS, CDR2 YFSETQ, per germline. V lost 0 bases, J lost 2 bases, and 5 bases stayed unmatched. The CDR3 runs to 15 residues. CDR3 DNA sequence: TGCGCCAGCAGCTTGGGGGCCAGGGGGACCTACGAGCAGTACTTC. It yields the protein CASSLGARGTYEQYF.

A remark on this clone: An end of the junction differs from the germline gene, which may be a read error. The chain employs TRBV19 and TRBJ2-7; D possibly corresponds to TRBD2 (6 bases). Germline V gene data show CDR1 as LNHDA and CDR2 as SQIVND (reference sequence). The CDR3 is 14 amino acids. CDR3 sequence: CASRIGTGPYEQYF. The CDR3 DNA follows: TGTGCCAGTAGGATAGGGACTGGCCCCTACGAGCAGTACTTC.

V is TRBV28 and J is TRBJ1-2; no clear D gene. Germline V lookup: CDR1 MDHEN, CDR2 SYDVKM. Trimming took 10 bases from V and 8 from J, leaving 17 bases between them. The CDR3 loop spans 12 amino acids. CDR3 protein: CATLPGQYGYTF. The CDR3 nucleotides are TGTGCCACCCTCCCAGGTCAATACGGCTACACCTTC.

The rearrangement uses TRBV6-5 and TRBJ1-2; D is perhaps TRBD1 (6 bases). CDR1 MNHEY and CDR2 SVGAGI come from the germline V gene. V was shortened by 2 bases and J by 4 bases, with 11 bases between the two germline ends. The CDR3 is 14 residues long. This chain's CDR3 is CASSYRGGPYGYTF. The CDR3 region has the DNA TGTGCCAGCAGTTACAGGGGGGGCCCCTATGGCTACACCTTC.

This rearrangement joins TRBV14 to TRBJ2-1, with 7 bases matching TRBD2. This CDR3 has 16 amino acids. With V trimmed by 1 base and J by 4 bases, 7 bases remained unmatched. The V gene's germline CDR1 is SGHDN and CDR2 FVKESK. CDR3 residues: CASSQVPAGMYNEQFF. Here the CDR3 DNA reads TGTGCCAGCAGCCAAGTACCAGCGGGGATGTACAATGAGCAGTTCTTC.

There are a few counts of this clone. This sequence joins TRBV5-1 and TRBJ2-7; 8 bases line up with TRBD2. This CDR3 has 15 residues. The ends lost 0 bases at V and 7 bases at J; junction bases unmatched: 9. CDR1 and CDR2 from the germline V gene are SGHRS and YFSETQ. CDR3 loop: CASSLGPAGVGEQYF. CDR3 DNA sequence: TGCGCCAGCAGCTTGGGGCCAGCGGGAGTGGGAGAGCAGTACTTC. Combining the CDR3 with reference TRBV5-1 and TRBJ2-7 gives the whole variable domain KAGVTQTPRYLIKTRGQQVTLSCSPISGHRSVSWYQQTPGQGLQFLFEYFSETQRNKGNFPGRFSGRQFSNSRSEMNVSTLELGDSALYLCASSLGPAGVGEQYFGPGTRLTVT.